What follows is one T cell receptor beta chain and its context. In its sample, this clone was seen a few times. What this receptor recognizes is not known. Qualities for individual bases were not recorded, and no much larger clone is one base off. The CDR3 numbers 16 residues from cysteine through phenylalanine. Only the CDR3 DNA stays, 48 bases, in frame from base 1. Sequences PRHDT (CDR1) and FYEKMQ (CDR2) are obtained from the germline V gene (reference sequence). Trimming takes 1 base from V and 2 bases from J, and the germline ends sit 13 bases apart. The CDR3 regions of human TCRbeta chains were analyzed by immunosequencing. Concerning the study's data processing: Repertoire TCRs were matched against a reference library of SARS-CoV-2-specific TCRs generated with the MIRA antigen-specificity platform. Breadth meant the fraction of unique TCRs that were SARS-CoV-2-associated, whereas depth meant the fraction of total T cells that were SARS-CoV-2-associated. Using the MIRA data, every spike-specific TCR was mapped to the spike region that the TCR reacted to and assigned to either a CD4 or a CD8 class. Log10-transformed breadth and depth values were compared by one-way ANOVA with Sidak's multiple comparisons tests. In TCRdb, the immuneACCESS table is reduced to in-frame sequences with V and J assigned. These tables do not hold every clone; where another copy was compared, an unresolved V gene accounts for under half, and the others remain unexplained. V, J and clone size are those of that table, while D and trimming were read from the DNA. Across this sample there are under 150,000 clones, with around 86% seen only once. Together, the top ten hold around 4.3% of the sample.

This record belongs to a study of T cell responses to AZD1222 COVID-19 vaccine (dated by TCRdb to about 2021). Broadly, across the study: A total of around 240 trial participants underwent TCR sequencing, of whom roughly 210 received two doses of AZD1222 and around 25 received two doses of the MenACWY control vaccine. Trial participants were enrolled into age subgroups of 18-55, 56-69 and 70-plus years, which contained roughly 140, 27 and 60 TCR-sequenced participants, respectively. Overall results and qualifications from the work: The whole spike protein was spanned by vaccine-associated CD4 TCRs, and dominant responses were seen in regions 160-218 and 743-854. The 56-69-year group was small, and its depth increase did not reach significance, likely because of low power. Most participants were white British and females outnumbered males, and the authors suggested that clonal diversity may have been underestimated. Because no day 14 peak-response samples were available, the repertoires could be characterized only after the peak T cell response. Reportedly, close to half of the unique spike-specific TCRs recognized epitopes lying outside the regions that are mutated in the B.1.351 and B.1.1.7 variants. Conclusions about previously exposed vaccinees are limited because only a handful of AZD1222 recipients were SARS-CoV-2 seropositive at baseline. After two AZD1222 doses, spike-specific TCR breadth and depth were significantly higher than at day 0 and than in MenACWY recipients.

The time point label here, explained by the study, means: baseline before first vaccination. Taken with the paper, the label for treatment or condition translates to: meningococcal conjugate vaccine given as trial control. Vaccinee samples were obtained from the UK trials COV001 and COV002, which included a single-blind randomized controlled phase 2/3 trial of AZD1222 (ChAdOx1 nCoV-19) in healthy adults. Trial participant PBMC samples were collected at day 0 and day 28 after the second dose for TCRbeta chain sequencing. This sample comprised peripheral blood, obtained on day 0 of MenACWY control vaccination. This receptor was taken from an adult in good health. The sequence links TRBV13 to TRBJ2-3; TRBD1 is possibly the D segment (6 matching bases). The encoded CDR3 is CASSLEWQGHTDTQYF. The bases read TGTGCCAGCAGCTTAGAATGGCAGGGACACACAGATACGCAGTATTTT.